Following are 3 T cell receptor beta chains from one sample sequenced in a study of graft-versus-host responses after intestinal transplantation. Assay: immunoSEQ multiplex PCR; the TCRdb copy retains only in-frame clones and omits some. The data show tens of thousands of clones, 91% seen once. These receptors' targets are unknown. The starting material was unstimulated CD8+ T cells sorted from spleen or lymph node cells, obtained before intestinal transplant. Receptors were obtained from a human donor who received an intestinal transplant.

This clone was seen a handful of times. The chain carries TRBV5-1 and TRBJ1-6; a possible D gene is TRBD1 (5 bases). The germline V and J ends were trimmed by 4 bases and 7 bases, with 18 bases remaining between them. CDR1 and CDR2 from the germline V gene are SGHRS and YFSETQ. CDR3 length: 16 residues. CDR3 DNA sequence: TGCGCCAGCAGCACTGGTGGGGGGAGGATCAATTCACCCCTCCACTTT. It codes for CASSTGGGRINSPLHF.

V gene TRBV28 combines with J gene TRBJ2-7; maybe TRBD2 (6 bases). V was trimmed by 5 bases and J by 7 bases, leaving 21 bases between them. This CDR3 comprises 15 residues. Germline lookup yields CDR1 MDHEN and CDR2 SYDVKM. CDR3 protein: CASSPGGGAPREQYF. For the CDR3, the DNA is TGTGCCAGCAGTCCCGGTGGAGGGGCCCCTAGGGAGCAGTACTTC.

The rearrangement uses TRBV5-8 and TRBJ2-7; 11 positions match TRBD2. The CDR3 loop spans 15 amino acids. V gave up 4 bases and J gave up 5 bases; unmatched junction bases: 8. The V gene's germline CDR1 is SGHTS and CDR2 YDEGEE. CDR3 amino acids: CASSLIAGGNHEQYF. The CDR3 DNA reads TGTGCCAGCAGCCTTATAGCGGGAGGGAACCACGAGCAGTACTTC.